A selection of T cell receptor beta chains follows, all from one sample in a study of tumour-infiltrating T cells in Burkitt lymphoma. Using immunoSEQ multiplex PCR, the repertoire was profiled, and TCRdb retains in-frame clones only, with some absent. The sample has around 5,600 clones; roughly 9.8% are singletons. Material: tumor tissue. The source is a human donor with diffuse large B-cell lymphoma. CDR3s include the opening cysteine and the closing phenylalanine or tryptophan. Fields, in order: clone size, V gene, CDR3 length, D gene, J gene, CDR3 DNA, CDR3 protein. The D gene is left open where the match is weak. Clone size is not always given. Where it is, it says once, few, many or a class for expanded clones.

-	TRBV29-1	12	-	TRBJ2-7	TGCAGCGTTGAACCTGGGGACGGCGAGCAGTACTTC	CSVEPGDGEQYF
-	TRBV6-5	14	TRBD1	TRBJ1-2	TGTGCCAGCAGTTACAAGGACAGGAGCTATGGCTACACCTTC	CASSYKDRSYGYTF
-	TRBV30	12	-	TRBJ1-1	TGTGCCGGCCGACAGACGAACACTGAAGCTTTCTTT	CAGRQTNTEAFF
-	TRBV27	14	-	TRBJ1-5	TGTGCCAGCAGTTCCGACGGTTTCAATCAGCCCCAGCATTTT	CASSSDGFNQPQHF
-	TRBV6-1	13	-	TRBJ2-7	TGTGCCAGCAGTGAAGCGGCCGCTCGGGAGCAGTACTTC	CASSEAAAREQYF
medium-sized	TRBV9	14	-	TRBJ1-2	TGTGCCAGCAGCGTAGGTGGGCAGAACTATGGCTACACCTTC	CASSVGGQNYGYTF
few	TRBV4-1	16	TRBD2	TRBJ2-1	TGCGCCAGCAGCCACGGGACTAGCGGGGCCTACAATGAGCAGTTCTTC	CASSHGTSGAYNEQFF
-	TRBV30	15	TRBD1	TRBJ2-3	TGTGCCTGGTTGGGACAGGGCGGGATTGACTTTACGCAGTATTTT	CAWLGQGGIDFTQYF
few	TRBV13	15	-	TRBJ1-4	TGTGCCAGCAGCTTAGGCACGGGACACAATGAAAAACTGTTTTTT	CASSLGTGHNEKLFF
few	TRBV20-1	11	-	TRBJ1-1	TGCAGTGCCCTACGGGAGACTGAAGCTTTCTTT	CSALRETEAFF
-	TRBV5-4	14	-	TRBJ2-7	TGTGCCAGCAGCTTGGAAACGGGGTCCTACGAGCAGTACTTC	CASSLETGSYEQYF
-	TRBV27	16	TRBD1	TRBJ1-3	TGTGCCAGCAAGGCAGGGGGCCAGTCTCCTGGAAACACCATATATTTT	CASKAGGQSPGNTIYF
-	TRBV5-6	17	-	TRBJ1-2	TGTGCCAGCAGCTTGTTTTATAGGACAGAAAGCAACTATGGCTACACCTTC	CASSLFYRTESNYGYTF
-	TRBV14	13	-	TRBJ1-1	TGTGCCAGCAGCCAAAACGGGGCGTCGGAAGCTTTCTTT	CASSQNGASEAFF
-	TRBV19	14	-	TRBJ1-5	TGTGCCAGTATTGGCGGAGGGGCGGATCAGCCCCAGCATTTT	CASIGGGADQPQHF
-	TRBV29-1	11	-	TRBJ1-1	TGCAGCACCGACAGGATAACTGAAGCTTTCTTT	CSTDRITEAFF